The rows below give T cell receptor beta chains drawn from one sample of a study of blood T cell repertoires in COVID-19. The assay was immunoSEQ multiplex PCR, and TCRdb's table has in-frame clones only and misses some. In the table there are about 70,000 clones, 70% to 75% of which are singletons. The sequenced sample consisted of peripheral blood. All receptors come from a woman between 65 and 79 years old with acute or convalescent COVID-19. Each CDR3 is given with its conserved first and last residue. D genes are given only for firm matches. Only part of the rows carry a size: once, few, many, or a class if the clone is expanded.

V	size	D	J	DNA	CDR3
TRBV6-4	.	TRBD1	TRBJ1-1	TGTGCCAGCAGTACAGGGGGAGAGGACACTGAAGCTTTCTTT	CASSTGGEDTEAFF
TRBV3-1/TRBV3-2	few	.	TRBJ1-1	TGTGCCAGCAGCCGGAGGACGGCTAACACTGAAGCTTTCTTT	CASSRRTANTEAFF
TRBV6-5	few	.	TRBJ1-3	TGTGCCAGCAGATCCGGGACATTTGGAAACACCATATATTTT	CASRSGTFGNTIYF
TRBV6-5	once	.	TRBJ1-1	TGTGCCAGCCGTCTAGCGGGGGCCGCTGAAGCTTTCTTT	CASRLAGAAEAFF
TRBV2	.	.	TRBJ1-6	TGTGCCAGCAGTGTACAGGGTTCACCCCTCCACTTT	CASSVQGSPLHF
TRBV7-9	.	.	TRBJ1-2	TGTGCCAGCAGCTTAGGAGGCGGGACTCGGGGCTACACCTTC	CASSLGGGTRGYTF
TRBV7-9	.	TRBD2	TRBJ2-6	TGTGCCAGCACCCGGGGAGGGACCGGGGCCAACGTCCTGACTTTC	CASTRGGTGANVLTF
TRBV6-2/TRBV6-3	.	TRBD2	TRBJ2-1	TGTGCCAGCAGTTACGCCTGGACTAGCGGGAGACAGAGCTCCTACAATGAGCAGTTCTTC	CASSYAWTSGRQSSYNEQFF
TRBV14	.	TRBD1	TRBJ2-4	TGTGCCAGCAGCCAAGTAGGGGGCCTAGCCAAAAACATTCAGTACTTC	CASSQVGGLAKNIQYF
TRBV19	few	TRBD2	TRBJ2-1	TGTGCCAGTAGCCCGGGACTAGGCTCCTACAATGAGCAGTTCTTC	CASSPGLGSYNEQFF
TRBV28	.	.	TRBJ1-5	TGTGCCAGCAGTCGCAGGATCCATAGCAATCAGCCCCAGCATTTT	CASSRRIHSNQPQHF
TRBV2	.	.	TRBJ1-5	TGTGCCAGCAGTGTGGGCAGGGTGAGCAATCAGCCCCAGCATTTT	CASSVGRVSNQPQHF
TRBV5-1	.	TRBD2	TRBJ2-7	TGCGCCAGCAGCTTGGCTAGCGGGGCCTTCTACGAGCAGTACTTC	CASSLASGAFYEQYF
TRBV29-1	.	.	TRBJ1-2	TGCAGCGTTCAGGAGGCCTATGGCTACACCTTC	CSVQEAYGYTF
TRBV2	.	TRBD2	TRBJ2-7	TGTGCCAGTTCGAGCGGGAACTACGAGCAGTACTTC	CASSSGNYEQYF
TRBV14	.	.	TRBJ1-2	TGTGCCAGCAGCCAGTACAGGGTCGGCTATGGCTACACCTTC	CASSQYRVGYGYTF
TRBV19	.	.	TRBJ2-2	TGTGCCAGTAGTCAGGGTTGGTCCGGGGAGCTGTTTTTT	CASSQGWSGELFF
TRBV2	.	TRBD2	TRBJ2-1	TGTGCCAGCAGGGGGACTAGCGGGGGAAAGAATGAGCAGTTCTTC	CASRGTSGGKNEQFF
TRBV5-4	.	.	TRBJ2-7	TGTGCCAGCAGTTTAGGGTCTAGGCGGACAATCCACGAGCAGTACTTC	CASSLGSRRTIHEQYF
TRBV14	.	TRBD1	TRBJ2-5	TGTGCCAGCAGCCAAGAAGGAACCGGACGGAAGGTGGACAGGGGGATGGGGCAAGAGACCCAGTACTTC	CASSQEGTGRKVDRGMGQETQYF
TRBV11-1	.	TRBD2	TRBJ2-1	TGTGCCAGCAGCCTTAGCTTAGCGGGAGGTAATAATGAGCAGTTCTTC	CASSLSLAGGNNEQFF
TRBV28	.	.	TRBJ1-5	TGTGCCAGCAGTGGGGGAGGGAGCAATCAGCCCCAGCATTTT	CASSGGGSNQPQHF
TRBV7-9	.	TRBD2	TRBJ2-5	TGTGCCAGCAGCTATTCTACGGGAGGGGCAGAGACCCAGTACTTC	CASSYSTGGAETQYF
TRBV6-1	.	.	TRBJ2-5	TGTGCCAGCAGTGAAGCGCGCGGGACGAGGCGGACCCAGTACTTC	CASSEARGTRRTQYF
TRBV2	few	.	TRBJ2-5	TGTGCCAGCAGTCTAGAAGAGACCCAGTACTTC	CASSLEETQYF
TRBV5-4	.	TRBD1	TRBJ2-5	TGTGCCAGCAGCTCCCCGGACAGGGGGTTCCAAGAGACCCAGTACTTC	CASSSPDRGFQETQYF
TRBV5-1	.	.	TRBJ1-1	TGCGCCAGCAGCTTGGTTGGGGGGTCGAACACTGAAGCTTTCTTT	CASSLVGGSNTEAFF
TRBV11-1	.	TRBD1	TRBJ2-7	TGTGCCAGCAGCTTAGAAAACCGGGACAGGTCATCCGAGCAGTACTTC	CASSLENRDRSSEQYF
TRBV27	.	.	TRBJ2-1	TGTGCCAGCAGTCCTCGGAGGAGCTCCTACAATGAGCAGTTCTTC	CASSPRRSSYNEQFF
TRBV12-3/TRBV12-4	.	TRBD1	TRBJ1-5	TGTGCCAGCAGCGGACAGGGGGATCAGCCCCAGCATTTT	CASSGQGDQPQHF
TRBV6-1	.	.	TRBJ1-1	TGTGCCAGCAGTGAAACGGGGGGGCGGGCTGAAGCTTTCTTT	CASSETGGRAEAFF
TRBV27	.	.	TRBJ2-1	TGTGCCAGCAGTCACCGATCTGACTGGAGCTCCTACAATGAGCAGTTCTTC	CASSHRSDWSSYNEQFF
TRBV29-1	.	.	TRBJ1-1	TGCAGCGGTGGGACACCTAACACTGAAGCTTTCTTT	CSGGTPNTEAFF
TRBV5-1	.	TRBD2	TRBJ2-3	TGCGCCAGCAGCTTGCACGTGACTAGCGTAGATACGCAGTATTTT	CASSLHVTSVDTQYF
TRBV12-5	.	.	TRBJ2-1	TGTGCTTGTGGTTTGGGGGGGCGCCGGGGCTACAATGAGCAGTTCTTC	CACGLGGRRGYNEQFF
TRBV6-6	.	.	TRBJ2-3	TGTGCCAGCGGGGGACTTAGCACAGATACGCAGTATTTT	CASGGLSTDTQYF
TRBV3-1/TRBV3-2	.	TRBD2	TRBJ2-1	TGTGCCAGCAGCTCTTTAGCGGGGGGCTCCTACAATGAGCAGTTCTTC	CASSSLAGGSYNEQFF
TRBV2	.	TRBD1	TRBJ2-2	TGTGCCAGCTCCAAAGGGGGCGCGGGCACCGGGGAGCTGTTTTTT	CASSKGGAGTGELFF
TRBV9	.	.	TRBJ1-2	TGTGCCAGCAGCGGCTTCAACAGAAACTATGGCTACACCTTC	CASSGFNRNYGYTF
TRBV3-1/TRBV3-2	once	.	TRBJ2-3	TGTGCCAGCAGCCAAGTGACGGGGATTACAGATACGCAGTATTTT	CASSQVTGITDTQYF
TRBV10-3	.	.	TRBJ2-1	TGTGCCATCAGTGAGTTGGGCAGTAACAATGAGCAGTTCTTC	CAISELGSNNEQFF
TRBV6-6	.	TRBD1	TRBJ2-3	TGTGCCAGCACCAGGACAGGTACTAGCACAGATACGCAGTATTTT	CASTRTGTSTDTQYF
TRBV11-2	.	.	TRBJ2-7	TGTGCCAGCAGCTTCCTGACTAAGGCGCAGTACTTC	CASSFLTKAQYF